The rows below give T cell receptor beta chains drawn from one sample of a study of blood T cell repertoires in COVID-19. Clones were read by immunoSEQ multiplex PCR, and TCRdb kept only the in-frame ones, dropping some. The repertoire has 300,000 to 400,000 clones, 88% of them found once; the top ten carry around 4.6%. The sequencing input was PBMCs or T cells enriched from blood (not recorded which). These receptors came from a man aged 30 to 45 who had recovered from COVID-19. Each CDR3 is given with its conserved first and last residue. The D gene is left open where the match is weak. The size of a clone is reported for some rows only, either as once, few or many, or as a class for expanded clones.

v_gene,d_gene,j_gene,abundance,CDR3aa,CDR3nt
TRBV7-2,-,TRBJ1-6,-,CASSFGGSVPPLHF,TGTGCCAGCAGCTTTGGTGGGAGTGTACCACCCCTCCACTTT
TRBV7-8,-,TRBJ1-5,-,CASSFTGKGQPQHF,TGTGCCAGCAGCTTTACAGGGAAAGGCCAGCCCCAGCATTTT
TRBV6-5,-,TRBJ2-2,once,CASSLPPEPLFF,TGTGCCAGCAGTTTACCTCCGGAGCCGCTGTTTTTT
TRBV4-1,-,TRBJ1-2,-,CASSQDSDYGYTF,TGCGCCAGCAGCCAGGACAGCGACTATGGCTACACCTTC
TRBV27,TRBD1,TRBJ2-7,-,CASSLVRQGVYEQYF,TGTGCCAGCAGTTTGGTAAGACAGGGGGTGTACGAGCAGTACTTC
TRBV19,TRBD1,TRBJ1-1,-,CASSRTVRDRGVGTEAFF,TGTGCCAGTAGTCGAACTGTACGGGACAGGGGTGTCGGGACTGAAGCTTTCTTT
TRBV11-3,TRBD2,TRBJ2-1,-,CASSGLAGGPGEQFF,TGTGCCAGCAGCGGGCTAGCGGGGGGGCCGGGTGAGCAGTTCTTC
TRBV5-5,TRBD1,TRBJ1-5,-,CASSLYRGGQPQHF,TGTGCCAGCAGCCTTTACAGGGGTGGGCAGCCCCAGCATTTT
TRBV27,-,TRBJ1-6,-,CASTTTATAHNSPLHF,TGTGCCAGCACAACCACCGCGACAGCTCATAATTCACCCCTCCACTTT
TRBV11-2,-,TRBJ1-1,-,CASSLDGGAFF,TGTGCCAGCAGCTTGGACGGGGGGGCTTTCTTT
TRBV5-6,-,TRBJ1-5,-,CASSLTTGNQPQHF,TGTGCCAGCAGCTTGACGACAGGTAATCAGCCCCAGCATTTT
TRBV5-1,-,TRBJ1-1,-,CASSTSTGNTEAFF,TGCGCCAGCAGCACGTCCACAGGGAACACTGAAGCTTTCTTT
TRBV2,-,TRBJ2-3,-,CASVLTGGVSTDTQYF,TGTGCCAGTGTGCTAACCGGAGGTGTCAGCACAGATACGCAGTATTTT
TRBV28,-,TRBJ2-7,-,CASSFHQGWEYF,TGTGCCAGCAGTTTCCATCAGGGGTGGGAGTACTTC
TRBV12-2,-,TRBJ1-5,-,CASRPGGYQPQHF,TGTGCAAGTCGCCCCGGCGGTTATCAGCCCCAGCATTTT
TRBV18,-,TRBJ1-6,-,CASSSGSKNSPLHF,TGTGCCAGCTCTTCCGGGTCTAAGAATTCACCCCTCCACTTT
TRBV3-1/TRBV3-2,-,TRBJ1-2,few,CASRARGGDYGYTF,TGTGCCAGCAGAGCCCGGGGGGGAGACTATGGCTACACCTTC
TRBV5-1,-,TRBJ2-7,-,CASSLQGSSYEQYF,TGCGCCAGCAGCTTGCAGGGTAGCTCCTACGAGCAGTACTTC
TRBV28,TRBD2,TRBJ2-2,-,CASSSGGTNTGELFF,TGTGCCAGCAGTAGCGGGGGAACGAACACCGGGGAGCTGTTTTTT
TRBV7-2,TRBD2,TRBJ2-3,-,CASSPSRGGTDTQYF,TGTGCCAGCAGCCCCTCGCGGGGGGGGACAGATACGCAGTATTTT
TRBV7-9,-,TRBJ2-1,-,CASRQSLSSYNEQFF,TGTGCCAGCCGCCAATCGCTCAGCTCCTACAATGAGCAGTTCTTC
TRBV7-9,-,TRBJ2-7,-,CASSPGTYYEQYF,TGTGCCAGCAGCCCAGGGACTTACTACGAGCAGTACTTC
TRBV28,TRBD1,TRBJ2-1,-,CASSSPGTGGNEQFF,TGTGCCAGCAGCTCCCCCGGGACAGGGGGCAATGAGCAGTTCTTC
TRBV5-6,-,TRBJ1-2,-,CASSTPWRSDGYTF,TGTGCCAGCAGCACACCTTGGCGGAGCGATGGCTACACCTTC
TRBV5-6,-,TRBJ1-2,-,CASSAYGQIRGYTF,TGTGCCAGCAGCGCGTACGGACAGATCCGGGGCTACACCTTC
TRBV19,TRBD1,TRBJ1-6,few,CASSMDRGSPLHF,TGTGCCAGTAGTATGGACAGGGGTTCACCCCTCCACTTT
TRBV7-5,-,TRBJ1-6,-,CVRRLYRGQKDNSPLHF,TGTGTCAGAAGATTATACAGGGGGCAGAAGGATAATTCACCCCTCCACTTT
TRBV4-1,TRBD1,TRBJ2-7,-,CASSLRTGSSYEQYF,TGCGCCAGCAGCCTCCGGACAGGGAGCTCCTACGAGCAGTACTTC
TRBV27,TRBD1,TRBJ1-4,-,CASSSWRDRGNEKLFF,TGTGCCAGCAGTTCCTGGAGGGACAGGGGTAATGAAAAACTGTTTTTT
TRBV5-5,-,TRBJ1-5,-,CASSSGTSNQPQHF,TGTGCCAGCAGCTCAGGAACCAGCAATCAGCCCCAGCATTTT
TRBV11-2,-,TRBJ2-2,-,CASSFLGVEAGELFF,TGTGCCAGCAGCTTCTTAGGGGTAGAGGCCGGGGAGCTGTTTTTT
TRBV21-1,-,TRBJ1-2,once,CASSKKDSGGSGGYTF,TGTGCCAGCAGCAAAAAAGACTCAGGGGGCTCGGGTGGCTACACCTTC
TRBV4-1,-,TRBJ2-7,-,CASSQVPGSASYEQYF,TGCGCCAGCAGCCAAGTTCCAGGGTCAGCATCCTACGAGCAGTACTTC
TRBV27,TRBD1,TRBJ1-2,-,CASSRLVWTGDLANYGYTF,TGTGCCAGCAGCCGATTGGTGTGGACAGGGGACCTAGCTAACTATGGCTACACCTTC
TRBV5-4,TRBD1,TRBJ2-3,-,CASSAQGDRTDTQYF,TGTGCCAGCAGCGCACAGGGGGATCGCACAGATACGCAGTATTTT
TRBV28,-,TRBJ1-4,-,CASSLDGALGEKLFF,TGTGCCAGCAGTTTGGATGGGGCTTTGGGAGAAAAACTGTTTTTT
TRBV27,-,TRBJ2-7,-,CASSSAPGQLLQYF,TGTGCCAGCAGCAGTGCCCCCGGACAACTTCTTCAGTACTTC
TRBV28,-,TRBJ1-2,-,CASSVIGGAGYGYTF,TGTGCCAGCAGTGTAATTGGGGGAGCGGGTTATGGCTACACCTTC
TRBV5-6,TRBD1,TRBJ1-1,-,CASSLDGTGRMNTEAFF,TGTGCCAGCAGCTTGGATGGGACAGGGAGGATGAACACTGAAGCTTTCTTT
TRBV28,-,TRBJ1-5,-,CASNPYSGSSIINQPQHF,TGTGCCAGCAACCCCTACTCCGGGTCCTCCATTATTAATCAGCCCCAGCATTTT
TRBV28,TRBD1,TRBJ2-1,-,CASRPTGDNEQFF,TGTGCCAGCAGGCCTACAGGGGACAATGAGCAGTTCTTC
TRBV4-1,TRBD1,TRBJ1-2,once,CASSQDSIGQDYGYTF,TGCGCCAGCAGCCAAGATAGTATAGGACAGGACTATGGCTACACCTTC
TRBV18,-,TRBJ1-1,-,CASSPRTASNTEAFF,TGTGCCAGCTCACCGCGGACAGCTTCGAACACTGAAGCTTTCTTT
TRBV5-1,TRBD2,TRBJ2-7,-,CASSLEGGTYEQYF,TGCGCCAGCAGCTTGGAGGGAGGGACCTACGAGCAGTACTTC
TRBV28,-,TRBJ2-7,-,CASALQFSYEQYF,TGTGCCAGCGCGTTACAGTTCTCCTACGAGCAGTACTTC
TRBV5-1,-,TRBJ1-2,-,CASSIDGQNYGYTF,TGCGCCAGCAGCATCGACGGACAAAACTATGGCTACACCTTC
TRBV19,TRBD1,TRBJ2-7,-,CASSSGGNYEQYF,TGTGCCAGTAGTTCAGGGGGTAACTACGAGCAGTACTTC
TRBV9,-,TRBJ1-6,-,CASSVSAAPGPLHF,TGTGCCAGCAGCGTGTCGGCGGCGCCAGGGCCCCTCCACTTT
TRBV7-9,TRBD1,TRBJ1-6,once,CASSLGTGGSPLHF,TGTGCCAGCAGCTTAGGGACAGGGGGCTCACCCCTCCACTTT
TRBV19,-,TRBJ2-2,-,CASSILGGNGELFF,TGTGCCAGTAGTATCTTAGGGGGTAACGGGGAGCTGTTTTTT
TRBV6-5,TRBD1,TRBJ1-2,-,CASIRQGANGYTF,TGTGCCAGCATCCGACAGGGGGCCAATGGCTACACCTTC
TRBV18,TRBD2,TRBJ2-3,-,CASSPPRGDTDTQYF,TGTGCCAGCTCACCACCGCGGGGGGACACAGATACGCAGTATTTT